These 11 T cell receptor beta chains originate from one sample sequenced in a study of regulatory dendritic cells for organ transplantation. No antigen is known for these receptors. CFSE-labeled sorted T cells met regulatory or mature dendritic cells for under 6 days. The repertoire was sequenced with immunoSEQ multiplex PCR; TCRdb's copy has only in-frame clones and lacks some. The data contain about 10,000 clones, 75% to 90% of them singletons. The sequencing input was memory CD4+ T cells from blood cultured with dendritic cells. Subset: CD45RO+ memory T cells. These receptors all come from a human donor in good health.

V and J are TRBV7-2 and TRBJ2-1, with a possible D match to TRBD1 (5 bases). Germline loops: CDR1 SGHTA, CDR2 FQGNSA. Trimming cost V 1 base and J 0 bases, with 13 bases left between them. The CDR3 extends over 17 amino acids. CDR3: CASSLVVGVSSYNEQFF. In DNA form, the CDR3 reads TGTGCCAGCAGCTTAGTAGTAGGGGTCAGCTCCTACAATGAGCAGTTCTTC.

The chain is built from TRBV27 and TRBJ1-5; no definite D call. Trimming shortened V by 6 bases and J by 4 bases, and 10 bases separated the two germline ends. CDR1 MNHEY and CDR2 SMNVEV come from the germline V gene (reference sequence). The CDR3 has 13 amino acids. The CDR3 here is CASSPFFNQPQHF. In DNA, the CDR3 is TGTGCCAGCAGCCCTTTTTTTAATCAGCCCCAGCATTTT.

The CDR3 nucleotides read TGCGCCAGTAAACAAGGCAGGGAGGATGGCTACACCTTC. Encoded protein: CASKQGREDGYTF. This rearrangement joins TRBV5-1 to TRBJ1-2, with TRBD1 as a possible D gene (5 bases). Germline CDR1 is SGHRS and CDR2 is YFSETQ. This CDR3 region has 13 residues. Trimming shortened V by 8 bases and J by 6 bases, and 17 bases separated the two germline ends. Combining the CDR3 with reference TRBV5-1 and TRBJ1-2 gives the whole variable domain KAGVTQTPRYLIKTRGQQVTLSCSPISGHRSVSWYQQTPGQGLQFLFEYFSETQRNKGNFPGRFSGRQFSNSRSEMNVSTLELGDSALYLCASKQGREDGYTFGSGTRLTVV.

This chain joins TRBV28 and TRBJ2-7; D ambiguous. V lost 1 base and J 0 bases, leaving 19 bases between the germline ends. The CDR3 sequence is 18 residues long. Germline assignment: CDR1 MDHEN and CDR2 SYDVKM. The CDR3 region is CASSLSRTDGSFSYEQYF. The DNA for the CDR3 is TGTGCCAGCAGTTTATCACGGACGGACGGATCATTCTCCTACGAGCAGTACTTC.

This chain links TRBV7-2 with TRBJ2-7, with TRBD1 identical over 9 bases. Germline V gives CDR1 SGHTA, CDR2 FQGNSA. The V segment lost 11 bases and the J segment 1 base; nucleotides outside the gene matches: 12. The CDR3 is made up of 15 amino acids. The CDR3 DNA follows: TGTGCCTCCAAGCGCTCCGGGACAGGGTCCTACGAGCAGTACTTC. Translated: CASKRSGTGSYEQYF.

The V call is TRBV11-2, the J call TRBJ2-7, with 7 positions matching TRBD1. The CDR3 length is 12 residues. V dropped 4 bases and J dropped 10; count of bases not matched to a gene: 7. Germline CDR1 reads SGHAT; CDR2 reads FQNNGV. The CDR3 here is CASSSPGGQQYF. Here the CDR3 DNA reads TGTGCCAGCAGCTCCCCAGGGGGACAACAGTACTTC. The whole variable domain, filled in from reference TRBV11-2 and TRBJ2-7, reads EAGVAQSPRYKIIEKRQSVAFWCNPISGHATLYWYQQILGQGPKLLIQFQNNGVVDDSQLPKDRFSAERLKGVDSTLKIQPAKLEDSAVYLCASSSPGGQQYFGPGTRLTVT.

The genes are TRBV6-1 and TRBJ1-4; D not resolved. The CDR3 contains 14 residues. The germline V gene has CDR1 MNHNS and CDR2 SASEGT. Trimming took 5 bases from V and 4 from J, leaving 11 bases between them. CDR3 sequence (DNA): TGTGCCAGCAGTTCGCGGTCGTTTAATGAAAAACTGTTTTTT. Its translation is CASSSRSFNEKLFF.

CDR3 region: CASAQQFGLGFDEQYF. CDR3 nucleotides: TGTGCCAGCGCTCAACAATTCGGACTAGGTTTCGACGAGCAGTACTTC. The rearrangement links TRBV6-6 to TRBJ2-7; 7 nucleotides agree with TRBD2. There are 16 residues in the CDR3. The V gene's germline CDR1 is MNHNY and CDR2 SVGAGI (reference sequence). Unmatched junction bases numbered 18, after V lost 8 bases and J lost 5 bases.

The V and J genes are TRBV2 and TRBJ2-5, with 10 bases identical to TRBD2. In germline, CDR1 is SNHLY, CDR2 FYNNEI. The CDR3 has 13 amino acids. V was clipped by 7 bases and J by 4 bases; unmatched bases: 3. For the CDR3, the DNA is TGTGCCAGCAAGCGGGAGGGGGTAGAGACCCAGTACTTC. Protein sequence: CASKREGVETQYF.

The genes are TRBV28 and TRBJ1-1; D call uncertain. The CDR3 spans 15 residues. The germline V and J ends were trimmed by 5 bases and 1 base, with 14 bases remaining between them. Germline V CDR1 and CDR2: MDHEN, SYDVKM. The CDR3 sequence is CASSPSHFPNTEAFF. DNA of the CDR3: TGTGCCAGCAGTCCCTCACATTTCCCGAACACTGAAGCTTTCTTT.

The CDR3 nucleotides read TGTGCCAGCTCACCCGGAGCACCGCGAGATACGCAGTATTTT. Its protein product is CASSPGAPRDTQYF. This rearrangement joins TRBV18 to TRBJ2-3; the D is unclear. Germline CDR1 reads KGHSH; CDR2 reads LQKENI. The CDR3 runs 14 residues. Between the trimmed V and J ends, which lost 3 bases and 5 bases, there was a span of 12 bases. Combining the CDR3 with reference TRBV18 and TRBJ2-3 gives the whole variable domain NAGVMQNPRHLVRRRGQEARLRCSPMKGHSHVYWYRQLPEEGLKFMVYLQKENIIDESGMPKERFSAEFPKEGPSILRIQQVVRGDSAAYFCASSPGAPRDTQYFGPGTRLTVL.